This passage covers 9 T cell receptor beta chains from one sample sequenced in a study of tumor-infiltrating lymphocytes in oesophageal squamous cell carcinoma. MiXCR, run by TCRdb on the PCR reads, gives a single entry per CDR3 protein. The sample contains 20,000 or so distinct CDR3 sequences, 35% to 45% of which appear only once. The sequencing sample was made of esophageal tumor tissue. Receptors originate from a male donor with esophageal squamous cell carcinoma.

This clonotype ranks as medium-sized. The CDR3 spells CASSVLAGGNNEQFF. Written as DNA, the CDR3 is TGTGCCAGCAGCGTTCTAGCGGGGGGCAACAATGAGCAGTTCTTC. The J gene is TRBJ2-1, the V gene TRBV7-3; TRBD2 matches 11 bases. Losses at the gene ends were 5 bases for V and 5 bases for J; bases not matched to a gene: 5. CDR1 is SGHTA, CDR2 FQGTGA, per germline. The CDR3 contains 15 residues.

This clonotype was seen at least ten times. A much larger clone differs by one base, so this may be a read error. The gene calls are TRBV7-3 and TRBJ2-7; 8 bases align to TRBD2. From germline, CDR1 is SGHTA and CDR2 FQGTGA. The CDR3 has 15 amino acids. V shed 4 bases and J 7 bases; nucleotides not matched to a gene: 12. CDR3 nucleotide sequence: TGTGCCAGCAGCTCAATAGCGGGGCCCTACAATGAGCAGTACTTC. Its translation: CASSSIAGPYNEQYF.

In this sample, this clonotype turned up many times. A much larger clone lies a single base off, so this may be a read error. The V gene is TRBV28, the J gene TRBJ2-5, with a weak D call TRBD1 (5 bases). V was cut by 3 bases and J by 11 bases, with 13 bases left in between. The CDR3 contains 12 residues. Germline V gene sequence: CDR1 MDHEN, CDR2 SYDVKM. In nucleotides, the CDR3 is TGTGCCAGCAGTTTCAGGGAAAATGAGCAGTACTTC. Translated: CASSFRENEQYF.

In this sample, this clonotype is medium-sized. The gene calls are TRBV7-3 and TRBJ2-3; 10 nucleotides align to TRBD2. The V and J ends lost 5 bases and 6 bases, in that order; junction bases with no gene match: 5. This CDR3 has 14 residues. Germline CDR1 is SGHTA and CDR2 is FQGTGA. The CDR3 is CASSHPGLADTQYF. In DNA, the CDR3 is TGTGCCAGCAGCCATCCGGGACTAGCGGATACGCAGTATTTT.

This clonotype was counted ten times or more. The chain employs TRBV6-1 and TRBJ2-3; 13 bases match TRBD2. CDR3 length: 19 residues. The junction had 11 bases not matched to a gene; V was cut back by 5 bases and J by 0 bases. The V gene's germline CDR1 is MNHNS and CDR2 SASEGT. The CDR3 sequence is CASSNPGTSGETSTDTQYF. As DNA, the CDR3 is TGTGCCAGCAGTAACCCCGGGACTAGCGGGGAAACTAGCACAGATACGCAGTATTTT.

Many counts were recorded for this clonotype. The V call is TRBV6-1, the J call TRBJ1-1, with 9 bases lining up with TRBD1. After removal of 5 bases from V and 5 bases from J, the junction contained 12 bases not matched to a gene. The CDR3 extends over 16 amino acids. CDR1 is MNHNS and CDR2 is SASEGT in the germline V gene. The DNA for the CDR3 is TGTGCCAGCAGTTTAGGACAGGGGATGTTCCTGACTGAAGCTTTCTTT. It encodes CASSLGQGMFLTEAFF.

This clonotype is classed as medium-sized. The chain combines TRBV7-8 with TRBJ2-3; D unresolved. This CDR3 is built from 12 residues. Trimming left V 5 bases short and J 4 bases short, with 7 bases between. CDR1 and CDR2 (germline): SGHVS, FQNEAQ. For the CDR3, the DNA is TGTGCCAGCAGCCCGTTCTCAGATACGCAGTATTTT. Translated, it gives CASSPFSDTQYF.

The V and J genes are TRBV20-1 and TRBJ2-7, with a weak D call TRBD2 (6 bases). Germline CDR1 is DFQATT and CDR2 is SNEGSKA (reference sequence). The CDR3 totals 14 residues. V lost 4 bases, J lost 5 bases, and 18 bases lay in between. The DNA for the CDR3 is TGCAGTGCTAAAGGGACTCAACTCGACGACGAGCAGTACTTC. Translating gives CSAKGTQLDDEQYF.

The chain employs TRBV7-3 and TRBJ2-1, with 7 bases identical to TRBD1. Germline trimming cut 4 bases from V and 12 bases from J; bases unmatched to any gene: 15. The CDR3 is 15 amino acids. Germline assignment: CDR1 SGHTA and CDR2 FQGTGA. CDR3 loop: CASSYDRESTDTQFF. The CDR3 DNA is TGTGCCAGCAGCTACGACAGGGAGAGCACAGATACGCAGTTCTTC.